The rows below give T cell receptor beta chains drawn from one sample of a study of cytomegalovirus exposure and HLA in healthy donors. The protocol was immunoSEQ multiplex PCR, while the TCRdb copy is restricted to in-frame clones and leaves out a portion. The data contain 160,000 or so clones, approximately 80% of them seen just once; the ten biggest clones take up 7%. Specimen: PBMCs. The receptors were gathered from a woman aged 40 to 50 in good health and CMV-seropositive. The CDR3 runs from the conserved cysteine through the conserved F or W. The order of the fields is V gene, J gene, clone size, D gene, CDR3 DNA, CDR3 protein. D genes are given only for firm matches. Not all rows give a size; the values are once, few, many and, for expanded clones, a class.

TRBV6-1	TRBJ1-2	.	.	TGTGCCAGCAGTGAAGCAGGCGGAACGAATGGCTACACCTTC	CASSEAGGTNGYTF
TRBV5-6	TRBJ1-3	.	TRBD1	TGTGCCAGCAGCTATGGGGGACAGGCCTTCTCTGGAAACACCATATATTTT	CASSYGGQAFSGNTIYF
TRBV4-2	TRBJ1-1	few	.	TGTGCCAGCAGCCAAGAGTTGAGGTCCAGGAACACTGAAGCTTTCTTT	CASSQELRSRNTEAFF
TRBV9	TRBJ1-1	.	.	TGTGCCAGCAGCGTAGTGGGGGGAAACACTGAAGCTTTCTTT	CASSVVGGNTEAFF
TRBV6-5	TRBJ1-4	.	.	TGTGCCAGCCGGACAGTGAATGAAAAACTGTTTTTT	CASRTVNEKLFF
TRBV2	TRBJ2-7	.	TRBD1	TGTGCCAGCAGAGGACAGGGCTACGAGCAGTACTTC	CASRGQGYEQYF
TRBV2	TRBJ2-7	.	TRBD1	TGTGCCAGGGAAAACAGGGGAAGCAACGAGCAGTACTTC	CARENRGSNEQYF
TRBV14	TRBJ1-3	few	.	TGTGCCAGCAGCTCTGCCAGACAATCCTACTCTGGAAACACCATATATTTT	CASSSARQSYSGNTIYF
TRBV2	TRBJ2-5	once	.	TGTGCCAGCAGTGGACGGTCGGGGACCCAGTACTTC	CASSGRSGTQYF
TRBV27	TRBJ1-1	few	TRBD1	TGTGCCAGCAGCGGACAGGGGAGATCTGAAGCTTTCTTT	CASSGQGRSEAFF
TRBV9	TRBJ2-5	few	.	TGTGCCAGCAGCCCTACGGGACCGGGGGTTGAGACCCAGTACTTC	CASSPTGPGVETQYF
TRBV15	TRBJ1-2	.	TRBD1	TGTGCCACCAGCAGAGGTGATACAGGGGGTGGCTACACCTTC	CATSRGDTGGGYTF
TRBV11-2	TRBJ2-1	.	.	TGTGCCAGCAGCTCATATTATAGAGGGAACGATGAGCAGTTCTTC	CASSSYYRGNDEQFF
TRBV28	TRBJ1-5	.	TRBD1	TGTGCCAGCAGAAAAGACAGGGGCCTACAGCCCCAGCATTTT	CASRKDRGLQPQHF
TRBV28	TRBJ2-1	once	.	TGTGCCAGCAGTGAATATGGACGGCTTCAGGGCAATGAGCAGTTCTTC	CASSEYGRLQGNEQFF
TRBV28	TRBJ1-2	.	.	TGTGCCAGCAGTTTTAGCGGGCTGAAGACCTATGGCTACACCTTC	CASSFSGLKTYGYTF
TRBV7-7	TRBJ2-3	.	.	TGTGCTAGCAGCCCAGGGGTCATTTCTAGCGGAATCACAGATACGCAGTATTTT	CASSPGVISSGITDTQYF
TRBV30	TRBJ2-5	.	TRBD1	TGTGCCTGGAGTCGGGGACAGGGGTCTGAGACCCAGTACTTC	CAWSRGQGSETQYF
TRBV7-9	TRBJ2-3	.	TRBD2	TGTGCCAGCAGCTTAGCGCGATCGGGGGGGGCCACAGATACGCAGTATTTT	CASSLARSGGATDTQYF
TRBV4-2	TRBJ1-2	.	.	TGTGCCAGCAGCCAAGCTGTTCAGATCGCCTATGGCTACACCTTC	CASSQAVQIAYGYTF
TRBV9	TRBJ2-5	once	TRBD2	TGTGCCAGCAGCACCGGGAGCGGGGAAGAGACCCAGTACTTC	CASSTGSGEETQYF
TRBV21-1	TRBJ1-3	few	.	TGTGCCAGCAGCAAAGACCAGGGGGTTGGAAACACCATATATTTT	CASSKDQGVGNTIYF
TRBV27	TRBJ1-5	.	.	TGTGCCAGCAGTTTAAGAGGGGGGGTGGGACCGTTTGGCAATCAGCCCCAGCATTTT	CASSLRGGVGPFGNQPQHF
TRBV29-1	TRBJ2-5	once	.	TGCAGCGTTGAATTGGGGGGAACTCCCCAAGAGACCCAGTACTTC	CSVELGGTPQETQYF
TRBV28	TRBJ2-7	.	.	TGTGCCAGCAGTCGCCACGGAGGGACCAGCGTTTACGAGCAGTACTTC	CASSRHGGTSVYEQYF
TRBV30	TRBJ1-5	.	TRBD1	TGTGCCTGGAGTGTACAGGGGGCGAGCAATCAGCCCCAGCATTTT	CAWSVQGASNQPQHF
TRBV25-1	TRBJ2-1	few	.	TGTGCCAGCAGTGAAAGGGGCAATGAGCAGTTCTTC	CASSERGNEQFF
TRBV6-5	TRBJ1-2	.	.	TGTGCCAGCAGGGGCGGGGTAGGCTACACCTTC	CASRGGVGYTF
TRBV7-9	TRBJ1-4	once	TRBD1	TGTGCCAGCAGCAGCGTAACAGGGGTTACTAATGAAAAACTGTTTTTT	CASSSVTGVTNEKLFF
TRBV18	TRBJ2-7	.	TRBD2	TGTGCCAGCTCGCGGACCGGCGGGGGGTCCTACGAGCAGTACTTC	CASSRTGGGSYEQYF
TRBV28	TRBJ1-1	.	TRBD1	TGTGCCACCCTGGACAGGGCGAGAAACACTGAAGCTTTCTTT	CATLDRARNTEAFF
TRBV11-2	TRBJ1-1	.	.	TGTGCCAGCAGCTGGGGACACGCGACCTCAGGGGAAGCTTTCTTT	CASSWGHATSGEAFF
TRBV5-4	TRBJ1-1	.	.	TGTGCCAGCAGCTTGTCGCCAGACAAAGCCCTTAACACTGAAGCTTTCTTT	CASSLSPDKALNTEAFF
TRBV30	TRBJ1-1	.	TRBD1	TGTGCCTGGAGCCCGGACAGGGGGAAAGCTTTCTTT	CAWSPDRGKAFF
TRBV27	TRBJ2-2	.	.	TGTGCCAGCAGTTCCCCGACAGGTGTGCCCGGGGAGCTGTTTTTT	CASSSPTGVPGELFF
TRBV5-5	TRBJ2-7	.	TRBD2	TGTGCCAGCAGCTTGGAGGCGGGGGGCTCCTACGAGCAGTACTTC	CASSLEAGGSYEQYF
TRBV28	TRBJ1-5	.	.	TGTGCCAGCAGTTTATCCCCCGTTAGCAATCAGCCCCAGCATTTT	CASSLSPVSNQPQHF